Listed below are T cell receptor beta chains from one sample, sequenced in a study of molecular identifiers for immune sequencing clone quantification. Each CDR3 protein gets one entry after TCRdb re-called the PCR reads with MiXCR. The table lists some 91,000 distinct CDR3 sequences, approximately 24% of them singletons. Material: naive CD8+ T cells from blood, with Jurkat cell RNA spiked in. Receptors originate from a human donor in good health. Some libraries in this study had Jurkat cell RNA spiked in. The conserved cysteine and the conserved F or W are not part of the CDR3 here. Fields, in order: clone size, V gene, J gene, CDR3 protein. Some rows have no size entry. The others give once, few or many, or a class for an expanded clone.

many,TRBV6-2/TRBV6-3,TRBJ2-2,ASSYLSGSNGELF
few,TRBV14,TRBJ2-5,ASSQLGLAGPKETQY
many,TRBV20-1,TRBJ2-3,SASGWGGGTDTQY
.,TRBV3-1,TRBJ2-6,ASSIPGQYSGANVLT
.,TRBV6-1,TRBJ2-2,ASKVAGANPGELF
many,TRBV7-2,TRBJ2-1,ASDVVGSYSGYEQF
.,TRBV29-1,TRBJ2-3,SVDTGTDTQY
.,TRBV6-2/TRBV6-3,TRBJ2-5,ASRCEETQY
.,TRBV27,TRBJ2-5,ASSPWTRETQY
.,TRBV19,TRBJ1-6,ASSVGARSYNSPLH
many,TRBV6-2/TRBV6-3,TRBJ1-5,ASRGQWGQPQH
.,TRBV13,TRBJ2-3,ASSLGPGQGVRGSTDTQY
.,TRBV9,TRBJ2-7,ASSAGTANYEQC
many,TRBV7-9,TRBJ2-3,ASSFSPVSTDTQY
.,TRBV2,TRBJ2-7,ASRSGSSYEQY
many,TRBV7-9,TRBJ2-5,ASSLGLGSKETQY
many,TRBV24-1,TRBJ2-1,ATSGGGEQF
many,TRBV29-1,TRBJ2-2,SVEDSGTSLSGELF
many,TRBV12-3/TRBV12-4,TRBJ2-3,ASSLAIWGASTDTQY
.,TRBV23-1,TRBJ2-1,ASSQRPRTGVSFRSNEQF
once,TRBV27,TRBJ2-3,ASRRGISGCTDTQY
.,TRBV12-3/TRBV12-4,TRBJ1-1,ASSSGGEFTEAF
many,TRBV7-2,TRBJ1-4,ASSLRDRVNEKLF
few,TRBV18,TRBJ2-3,ASSPNGPPPLR
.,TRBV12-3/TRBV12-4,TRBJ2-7,ASSPDYYEQY